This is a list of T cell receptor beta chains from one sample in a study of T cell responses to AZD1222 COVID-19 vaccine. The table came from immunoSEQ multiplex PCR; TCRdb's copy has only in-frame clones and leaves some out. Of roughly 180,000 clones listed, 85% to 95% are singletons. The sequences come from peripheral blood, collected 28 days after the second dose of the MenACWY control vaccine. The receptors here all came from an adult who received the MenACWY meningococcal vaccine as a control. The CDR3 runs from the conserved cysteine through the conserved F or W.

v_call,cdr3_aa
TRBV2,CASSSGTGDSPLHF
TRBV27,CASSLQGSHGYTF
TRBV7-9,CASSLVTGGPSYEQYF
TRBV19,CASSIQGVNTGELFF
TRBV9,CASSVTPGGSMNTEAFF
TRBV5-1,CASSPGLAGGTDTQYF
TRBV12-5,CASGGDKENGYTF
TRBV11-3,CASSLSPDQETQYF
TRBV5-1,CASSPTRDIYEQYF
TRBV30,CAWRQGAGSTEAFF
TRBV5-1,CASSLAVAGESTDTQYF
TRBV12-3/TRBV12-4,CASSNHYEQYF
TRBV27,CATRGGWGKAFF
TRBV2,CASKTGGNQPQHF
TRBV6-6,CASTGQSYEQYF
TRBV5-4,CASSLPVTEAFF
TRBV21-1,CASTEKQGCTDTQYF
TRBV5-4,CASSSRQTGPTRHGYTF
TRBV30,CAWRRQGGRDTF
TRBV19,CASSIARDRGAPQHF
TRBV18,CASSPTGDTEAFF
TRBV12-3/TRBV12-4,CASTFSGFDGYTF